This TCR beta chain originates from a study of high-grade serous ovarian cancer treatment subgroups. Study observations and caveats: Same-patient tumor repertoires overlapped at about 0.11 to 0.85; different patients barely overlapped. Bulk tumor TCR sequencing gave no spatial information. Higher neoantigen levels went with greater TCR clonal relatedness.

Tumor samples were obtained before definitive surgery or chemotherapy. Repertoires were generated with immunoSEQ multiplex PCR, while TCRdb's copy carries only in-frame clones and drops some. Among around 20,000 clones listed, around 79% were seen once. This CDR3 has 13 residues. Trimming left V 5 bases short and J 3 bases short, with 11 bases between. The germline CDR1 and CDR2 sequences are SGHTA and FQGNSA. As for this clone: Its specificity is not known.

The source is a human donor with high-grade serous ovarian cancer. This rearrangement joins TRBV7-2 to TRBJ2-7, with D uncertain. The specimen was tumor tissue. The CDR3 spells CASSPFKNYEQYF. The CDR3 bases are TGTGCCAGCAGCCCCTTTAAGAACTACGAGCAGTACTTC.